This T cell receptor (beta chain) derives from a study of blood T cell repertoires in COVID-19. Only in-frame clones appear in the TCRdb table, and some are missing; sequencing was by immunoSEQ multiplex PCR. This table holds 55,000 to 75,000 clones, around 90% found once. V was clipped by 6 bases and J by 3 bases, with 11 bases between them. Germline CDR1 reads MNHEY; CDR2 reads SVGAGI. This CDR3 is 13 amino acids long. The sequenced sample consisted of peripheral blood. This TCR was recovered from a human donor with active COVID-19. The donor label of this sample is uncertain. The chain links TRBV6-5 to TRBJ1-1; D unclear. The CDR3 loop reads CASSPRLYTEAFF. CDR3 coding DNA: TGTGCCAGCAGCCCCCGGTTGTACACTGAAGCTTTCTTT.